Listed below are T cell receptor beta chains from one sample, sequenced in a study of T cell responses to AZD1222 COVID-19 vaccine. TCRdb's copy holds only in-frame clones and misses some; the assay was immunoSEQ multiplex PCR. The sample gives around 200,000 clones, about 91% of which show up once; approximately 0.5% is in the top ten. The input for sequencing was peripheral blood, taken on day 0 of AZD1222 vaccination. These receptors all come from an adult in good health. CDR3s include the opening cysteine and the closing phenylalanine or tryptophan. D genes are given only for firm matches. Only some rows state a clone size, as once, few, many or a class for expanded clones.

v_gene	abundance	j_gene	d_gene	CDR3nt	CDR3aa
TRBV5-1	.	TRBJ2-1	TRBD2	TGCGCCAGCAGCCCCCGGGAGGGGGTCTCCTACAATGAGCAGTTCTTC	CASSPREGVSYNEQFF
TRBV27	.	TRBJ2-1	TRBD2	TGTGCCAGCAATGCGGCGGGAGGCCTCTACAATGAGCAGTTCTTC	CASNAAGGLYNEQFF
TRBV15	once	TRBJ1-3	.	TGTGCCACCAGCAGAGTCGGCATCCACACCATATATTTT	CATSRVGIHTIYF
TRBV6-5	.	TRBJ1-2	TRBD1	TGTGCCAGCAGCGACAGGGGCTATGGCTACACCTTC	CASSDRGYGYTF
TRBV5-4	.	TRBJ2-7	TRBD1	TGTGCCAGCAGCTTGCAGGGGGCCTACGAGCAGTACTTC	CASSLQGAYEQYF
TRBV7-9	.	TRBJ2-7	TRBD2	TGTGCCAGCAGCCCTGCTAGCGGAACCTACGAGCAGTACTTC	CASSPASGTYEQYF
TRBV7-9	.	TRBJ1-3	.	TGTGCCAGCAGCCGACCGAGCTCTGGAAACACCATATATTTT	CASSRPSSGNTIYF
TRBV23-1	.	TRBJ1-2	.	TGCGCCAGCAGTCAATCGGGGGGAAGGGATGGCTACACCTTC	CASSQSGGRDGYTF
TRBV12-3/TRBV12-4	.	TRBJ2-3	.	TGTGCAAGCAGTTTTGGCAGCACAGATACGCAGTATTTT	CASSFGSTDTQYF
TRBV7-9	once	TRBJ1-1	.	TGTGCCAGCAGCTTAAAGGGACGGGCGAGAGCTTTCTTT	CASSLKGRARAFF
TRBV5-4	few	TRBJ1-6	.	TGTGCCAGCAGCTTGGCCAGGGGCGATTCACCCCTCCACTTT	CASSLARGDSPLHF